The 3 T cell receptor beta chains presented below share a single source sample, sequenced in a study of blood T cell repertoires in COVID-19. The assay was immunoSEQ multiplex PCR, and TCRdb's table has in-frame clones only and misses some. Here the sample spans roughly 30,000 clones, 84% being singletons. What was sequenced was peripheral blood. All receptors come from a man older than 75 with active COVID-19.

J is TRBJ2-3 and V is TRBV6-5; 8 nucleotides agree with TRBD2. This CDR3 contains 14 residues. CDR1 and CDR2 from the germline V gene are MNHEY and SVGAGI. The ends lost 11 bases at V and 1 base at J; junction bases unmatched: 8. The CDR3 reads CAGSRGLGTDTQYF. CDR3 DNA: TGTGCCGGTAGCAGGGGACTAGGCACAGATACGCAGTATTTT.

The J gene is TRBJ1-2, the V gene TRBV5-4, with no clear D. The CDR3 runs 11 residues. With 3 bases removed from V and 6 bases from J, the gap between germline ends came to 6 bases. Germline V CDR1 and CDR2: SGHNT, YYREEE (reference sequence). CDR3 DNA sequence: TGTGCCAGCAGCTCCCTAGATGGCTACACCTTC. This sequence encodes CASSSLDGYTF.

This clone is termed medium-sized. The gene calls are TRBV7-9 and TRBJ2-6; D unclear. Trimming took off 0 bases at V and 0 bases at J, with 9 bases between the two ends. Germline V lookup: CDR1 SEHNR, CDR2 FQNEAQ (reference sequence). The CDR3 is 17 amino acids. CDR3 protein: CASSLAGSVSGANVLTF. The DNA of the CDR3 is TGTGCCAGCAGCTTAGCTGGCAGCGTCTCTGGGGCCAACGTCCTGACTTTC.